This paragraph covers one TCR beta chain sequence. The antigen remains undetermined. Trimming cost V 1 base and J 0 bases, with 10 bases left between them. Looked up from germline, CDR1 is SGHTA and CDR2 is FQGTGA. There are 16 residues in the CDR3. Some clones are missing from TCRdb's copy, which holds only in-frame ones; the method was immunoSEQ multiplex PCR. The sample gives about 2.1 million clones, 80% to 95% of which show up once; 1.5% to 2% is in the top ten. These data come from a study of shared clonotypes between healthy human individuals. Naive CD8 isolation took CD45RO-negative cells positively selected for CCR7 and excluded terminally differentiated effector memory CD45RA+ cells. Points from the study as a whole: Generally, estimated richness proved larger in naive subsets than it did in memory subsets.

This chain connects TRBV7-3 to TRBJ2-1; weak D call: TRBD2 (6 bases). The sequenced sample consisted of naive CD8+ T cells from PBMCs. The sequence derives from a man aged 18 to 29 in good health. Some clones in this sample may be carry-over from other donors' samples. CDR3 nucleotide sequence: TGTGCCAGCAGCTTAATGGGGGGAAGCTCCTACAATGAGCAGTTCTTC. This codes for CASSLMGGSSYNEQFF.